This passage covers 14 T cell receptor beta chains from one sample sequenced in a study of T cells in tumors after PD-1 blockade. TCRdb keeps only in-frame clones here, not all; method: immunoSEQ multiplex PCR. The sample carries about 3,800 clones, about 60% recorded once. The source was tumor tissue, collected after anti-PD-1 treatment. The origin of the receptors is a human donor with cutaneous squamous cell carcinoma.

The CDR3 sequence is CASSETGGNQPQHF. CDR3 coding DNA: TGTGCCAGCAGCGAAACAGGGGGCAATCAGCCCCAGCATTTT. The J gene is TRBJ1-5, the V gene TRBV9; 7 bases match TRBD1. The CDR3 consists of 14 residues. Unmatched junction bases numbered 2, after V lost 3 bases and J lost 2 bases. CDR1 is SGDLS and CDR2 is YYNGEE in the germline V gene.

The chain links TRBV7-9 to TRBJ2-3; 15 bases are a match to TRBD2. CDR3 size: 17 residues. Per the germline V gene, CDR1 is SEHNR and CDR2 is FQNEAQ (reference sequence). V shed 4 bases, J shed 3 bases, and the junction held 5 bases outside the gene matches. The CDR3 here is CASSSGLAGGVTDTQYF. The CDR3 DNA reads TGTGCCAGCAGCTCTGGACTAGCGGGGGGGGTAACAGATACGCAGTATTTT.

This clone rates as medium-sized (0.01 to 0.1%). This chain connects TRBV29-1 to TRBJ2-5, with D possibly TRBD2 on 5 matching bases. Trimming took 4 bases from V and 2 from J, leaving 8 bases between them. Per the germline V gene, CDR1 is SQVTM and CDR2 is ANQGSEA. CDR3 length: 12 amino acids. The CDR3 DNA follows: TGCAGCGTTGGCGGGCGACAAGAGACCCAGTACTTC. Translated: CSVGGRQETQYF. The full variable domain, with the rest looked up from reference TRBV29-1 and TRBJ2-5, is SAVISQKPSRDICQRGTSLTIQCQVDSQVTMMFWYRQQPGQSLTLIATANQGSEATYESGFVIDKFPISRPNLTFSTLTVSNMSPEDSSIYLCSVGGRQETQYFGPGTRLLVL.

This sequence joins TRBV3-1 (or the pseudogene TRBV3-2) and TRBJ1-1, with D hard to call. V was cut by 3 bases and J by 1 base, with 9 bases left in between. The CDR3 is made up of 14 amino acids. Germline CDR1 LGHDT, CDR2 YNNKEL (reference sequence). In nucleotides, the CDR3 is TGTGCCAGCAGCCAGCGGGCCCAGAACACTGAAGCTTTCTTT. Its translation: CASSQRAQNTEAFF.

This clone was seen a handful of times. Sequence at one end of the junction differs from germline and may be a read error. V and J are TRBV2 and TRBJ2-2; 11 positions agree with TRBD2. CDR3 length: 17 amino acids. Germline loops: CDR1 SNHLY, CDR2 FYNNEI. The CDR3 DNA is TGTGCCACCAGTTCCGGCCTAGCGGGGGGAGGGACCGGGGAGCTGTTTTTT. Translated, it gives CATSSGLAGGGTGELFF.

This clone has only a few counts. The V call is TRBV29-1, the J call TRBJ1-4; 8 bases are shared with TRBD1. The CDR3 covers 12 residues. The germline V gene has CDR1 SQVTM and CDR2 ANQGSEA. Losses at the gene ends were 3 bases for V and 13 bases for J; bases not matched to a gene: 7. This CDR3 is CSVEVQGATLFF. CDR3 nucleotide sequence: TGCAGCGTTGAGGTCCAGGGGGCAACACTGTTTTTT. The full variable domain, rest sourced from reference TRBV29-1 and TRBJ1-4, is SAVISQKPSRDICQRGTSLTIQCQVDSQVTMMFWYRQQPGQSLTLIATANQGSEATYESGFVIDKFPISRPNLTFSTLTVSNMSPEDSSIYLCSVEVQGATLFFGSGTQLSVL.

Here the CDR3 reads CASSWPGLVNEQFF. CDR3 nucleotides: TGTGCCAGCAGTTGGCCGGGACTGGTAAATGAGCAGTTCTTC. This chain links TRBV6-2 or TRBV6-3 with TRBJ2-1, with TRBD2 as a possible D gene (6 bases). Trimming left V 4 bases short and J 7 bases short, with 14 bases between. This CDR3 has 14 residues. CDR1 MNHEY and CDR2 SVGEGT come from the germline V gene.

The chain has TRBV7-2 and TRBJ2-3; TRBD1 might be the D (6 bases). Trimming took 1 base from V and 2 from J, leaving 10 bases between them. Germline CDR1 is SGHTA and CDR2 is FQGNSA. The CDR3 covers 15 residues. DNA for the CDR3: TGTGCCAGCAGCTTAGGGGGGCGATACACAGATACGCAGTATTTT. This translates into CASSLGGRYTDTQYF.

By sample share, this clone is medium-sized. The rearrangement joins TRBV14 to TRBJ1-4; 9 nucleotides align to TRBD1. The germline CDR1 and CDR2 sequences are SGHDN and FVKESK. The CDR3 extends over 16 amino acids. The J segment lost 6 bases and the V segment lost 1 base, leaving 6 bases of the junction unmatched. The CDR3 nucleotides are TGTGCCAGCAGCCAAGGTTTCGGGACAGGGTATGAAAAACTGTTTTTT. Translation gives CASSQGFGTGYEKLFF. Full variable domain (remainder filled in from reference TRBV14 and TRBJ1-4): EAGVTQFPSHSVIEKGQTVTLRCDPISGHDNLYWYRRVMGKEIKFLLHFVKESKQDESGMPNNRFLAERTGGTYSTLKVQPAELEDSGVYFCASSQGFGTGYEKLFFGSGTQLSVL.

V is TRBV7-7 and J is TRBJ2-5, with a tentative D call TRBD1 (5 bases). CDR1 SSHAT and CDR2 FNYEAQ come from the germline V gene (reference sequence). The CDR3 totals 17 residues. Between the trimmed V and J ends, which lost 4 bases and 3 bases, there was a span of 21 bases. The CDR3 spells CASSSLGLWDGKETQYF. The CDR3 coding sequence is TGTGCCAGCAGCTCCTTGGGGCTCTGGGATGGAAAAGAGACCCAGTACTTC.

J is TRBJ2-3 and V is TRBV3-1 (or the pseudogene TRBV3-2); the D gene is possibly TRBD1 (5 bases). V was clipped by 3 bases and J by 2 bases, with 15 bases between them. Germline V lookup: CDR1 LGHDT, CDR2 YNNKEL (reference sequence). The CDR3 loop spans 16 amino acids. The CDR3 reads CASSHDRDTYTDTQYF. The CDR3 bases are TGTGCCAGCAGCCACGACAGAGACACCTACACAGATACGCAGTATTTT.

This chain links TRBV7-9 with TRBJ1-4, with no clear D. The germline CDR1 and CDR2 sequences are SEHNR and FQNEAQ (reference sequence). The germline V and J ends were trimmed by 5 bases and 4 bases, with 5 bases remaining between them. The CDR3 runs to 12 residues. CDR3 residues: CASSPYNEKLFF. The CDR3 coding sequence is TGTGCCAGCAGCCCCTATAATGAAAAACTGTTTTTT.

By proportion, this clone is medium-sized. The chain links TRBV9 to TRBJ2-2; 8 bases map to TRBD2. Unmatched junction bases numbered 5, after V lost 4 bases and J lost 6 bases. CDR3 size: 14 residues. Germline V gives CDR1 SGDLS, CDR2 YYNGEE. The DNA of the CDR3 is TGTGCCAGCAGCCCCGGGGGGGATCCCGGGGAGCTGTTTTTT. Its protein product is CASSPGGDPGELFF.

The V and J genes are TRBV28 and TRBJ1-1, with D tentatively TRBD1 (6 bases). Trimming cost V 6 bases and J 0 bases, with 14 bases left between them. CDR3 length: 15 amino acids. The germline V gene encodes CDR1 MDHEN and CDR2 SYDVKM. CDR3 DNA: TGTGCCAGCAGCCCCCCCCGGGGGCTGAACACTGAAGCTTTCTTT. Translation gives CASSPPRGLNTEAFF.